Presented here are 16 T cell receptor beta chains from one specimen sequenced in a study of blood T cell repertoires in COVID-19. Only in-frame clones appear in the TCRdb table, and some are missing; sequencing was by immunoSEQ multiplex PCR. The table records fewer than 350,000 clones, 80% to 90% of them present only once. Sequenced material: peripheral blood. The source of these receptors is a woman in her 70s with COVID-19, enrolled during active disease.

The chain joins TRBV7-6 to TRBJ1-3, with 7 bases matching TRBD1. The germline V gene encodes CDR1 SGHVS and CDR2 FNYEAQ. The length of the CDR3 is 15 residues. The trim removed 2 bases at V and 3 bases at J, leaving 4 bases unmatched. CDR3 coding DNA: TGTGCCAGCAGCTTAAACAGGGGACATGGAAACACCATATATTTT. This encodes CASSLNRGHGNTIYF. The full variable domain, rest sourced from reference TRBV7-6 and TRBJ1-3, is GAGVSQSPRYKVTKRGQDVALRCDPISGHVSLYWYRQALGQGPEFLTYFNYEAQQDKSGLPNDRFSAERPEGSISTLTIQRTEQRDSAMYRCASSLNRGHGNTIYFGEGSWLTVV.

Here the CDR3 DNA reads TGTGCCAGCAGCGGACGGACAGTCACAGATACGCAGTATTTT. Encoded protein: CASSGRTVTDTQYF. The J gene is TRBJ2-3, the V gene TRBV9, with a tentative D call TRBD1 (6 bases). Trimming stripped 3 bases from V and 2 bases from J, with 10 bases between. This CDR3 has 14 amino acids. Looked up from germline, CDR1 is SGDLS and CDR2 is YYNGEE.

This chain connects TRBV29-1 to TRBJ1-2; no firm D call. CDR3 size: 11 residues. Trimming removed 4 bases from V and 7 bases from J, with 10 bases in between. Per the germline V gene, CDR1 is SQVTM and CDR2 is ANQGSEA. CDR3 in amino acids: CSVVGLAGYTF. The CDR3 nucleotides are TGCAGCGTTGTCGGGTTAGCTGGCTACACCTTC.

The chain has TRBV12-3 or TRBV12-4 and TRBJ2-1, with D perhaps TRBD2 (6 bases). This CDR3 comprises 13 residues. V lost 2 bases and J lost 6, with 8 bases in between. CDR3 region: CASSLLALNEQFF. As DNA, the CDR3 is TGTGCCAGCAGTTTACTAGCGCTCAATGAGCAGTTCTTC.

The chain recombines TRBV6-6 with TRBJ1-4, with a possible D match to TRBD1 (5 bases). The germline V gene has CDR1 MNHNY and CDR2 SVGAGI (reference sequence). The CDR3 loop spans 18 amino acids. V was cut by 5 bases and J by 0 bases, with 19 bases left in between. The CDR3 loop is CASSPLGGAKATNEKLFF. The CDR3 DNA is TGTGCCAGCAGTCCCCTGGGGGGAGCTAAAGCAACTAATGAAAAACTGTTTTTT.

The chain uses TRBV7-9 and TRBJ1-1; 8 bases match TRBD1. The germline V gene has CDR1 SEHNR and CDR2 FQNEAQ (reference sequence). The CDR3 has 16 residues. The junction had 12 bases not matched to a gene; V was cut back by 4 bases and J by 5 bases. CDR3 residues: CASSSGQGKRATEAFF. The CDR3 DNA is TGTGCCAGCAGCTCCGGACAGGGTAAAAGGGCGACTGAAGCTTTCTTT.

CDR3 amino acids: CASIERLRDSPEAFF. CDR3 DNA: TGTGCCAGCATCGAGCGCCTCCGGGACAGTCCTGAAGCTTTCTTT. The chain is built from TRBV2 and TRBJ1-1; 7 positions match TRBD1. V was pared by 7 bases and J by 6 bases, with 14 bases of the junction left unmatched. This CDR3 comprises 15 residues. Germline V lookup: CDR1 SNHLY, CDR2 FYNNEI.

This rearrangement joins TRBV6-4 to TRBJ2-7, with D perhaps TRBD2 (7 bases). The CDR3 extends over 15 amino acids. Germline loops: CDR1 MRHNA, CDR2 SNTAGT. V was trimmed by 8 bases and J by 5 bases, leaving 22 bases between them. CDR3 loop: CASGYWGGERDEQYF. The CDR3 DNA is TGTGCCAGCGGTTACTGGGGGGGCGAGCGCGACGAGCAGTACTTC.

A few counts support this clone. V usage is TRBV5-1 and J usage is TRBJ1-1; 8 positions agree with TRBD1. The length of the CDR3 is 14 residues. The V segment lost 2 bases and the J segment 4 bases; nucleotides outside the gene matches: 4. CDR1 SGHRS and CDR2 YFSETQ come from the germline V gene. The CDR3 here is CASSFRTGTTEAFF. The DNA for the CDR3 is TGCGCCAGCAGCTTTCGGACAGGGACCACTGAAGCTTTCTTT. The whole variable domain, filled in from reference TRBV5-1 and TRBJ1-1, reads KAGVTQTPRYLIKTRGQQVTLSCSPISGHRSVSWYQQTPGQGLQFLFEYFSETQRNKGNFPGRFSGRQFSNSRSEMNVSTLELGDSALYLCASSFRTGTTEAFFGQGTRLTVV.

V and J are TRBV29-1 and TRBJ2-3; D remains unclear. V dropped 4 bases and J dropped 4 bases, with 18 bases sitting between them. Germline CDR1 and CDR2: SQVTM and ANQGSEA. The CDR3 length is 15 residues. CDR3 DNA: TGCAGCGTTGTCCTCGATCGCCTGGAGTCAGATACGCAGTATTTT. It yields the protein CSVVLDRLESDTQYF.

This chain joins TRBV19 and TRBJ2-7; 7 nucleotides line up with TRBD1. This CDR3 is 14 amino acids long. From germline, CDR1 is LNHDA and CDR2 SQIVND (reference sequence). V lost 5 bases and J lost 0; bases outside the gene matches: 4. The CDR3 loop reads CASSFGTASYEQYF. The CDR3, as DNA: TGTGCCAGTAGTTTTGGGACAGCCTCCTACGAGCAGTACTTC.

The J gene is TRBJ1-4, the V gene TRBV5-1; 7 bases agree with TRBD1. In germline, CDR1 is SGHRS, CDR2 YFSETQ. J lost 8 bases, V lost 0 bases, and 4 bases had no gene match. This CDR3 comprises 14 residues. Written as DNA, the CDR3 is TGCGCCAGCAGCTTGGACAGGGGAAGCGAAAAACTGTTTTTT. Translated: CASSLDRGSEKLFF.

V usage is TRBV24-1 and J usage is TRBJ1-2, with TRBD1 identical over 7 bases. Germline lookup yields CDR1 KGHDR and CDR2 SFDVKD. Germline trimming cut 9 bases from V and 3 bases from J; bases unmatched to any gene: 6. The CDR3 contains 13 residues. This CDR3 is CATQPDRDYGYTF. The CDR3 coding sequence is TGTGCCACCCAGCCTGACAGGGACTATGGCTACACCTTC.

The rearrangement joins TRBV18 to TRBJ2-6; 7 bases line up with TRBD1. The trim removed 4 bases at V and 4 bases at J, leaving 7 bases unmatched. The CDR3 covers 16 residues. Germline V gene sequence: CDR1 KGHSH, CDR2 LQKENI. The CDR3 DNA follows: TGTGCCAGCTCACTACCGACAGGGATCGGGGCCAACGTCCTGACTTTC. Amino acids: CASSLPTGIGANVLTF.

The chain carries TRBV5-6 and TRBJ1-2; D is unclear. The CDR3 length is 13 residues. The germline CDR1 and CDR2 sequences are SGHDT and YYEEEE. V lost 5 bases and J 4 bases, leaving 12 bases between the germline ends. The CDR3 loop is CASRLGRVYGYTF. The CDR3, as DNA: TGTGCCAGCAGGCTCGGGAGGGTCTATGGCTACACCTTC.

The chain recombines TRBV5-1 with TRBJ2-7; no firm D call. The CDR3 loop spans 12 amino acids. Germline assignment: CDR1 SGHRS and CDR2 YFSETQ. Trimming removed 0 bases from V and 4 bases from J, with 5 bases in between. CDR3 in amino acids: CASSLGGYEQYF. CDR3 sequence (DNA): TGCGCCAGCAGCTTGGGAGGTTACGAGCAGTACTTC. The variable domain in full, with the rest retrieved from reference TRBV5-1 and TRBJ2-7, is KAGVTQTPRYLIKTRGQQVTLSCSPISGHRSVSWYQQTPGQGLQFLFEYFSETQRNKGNFPGRFSGRQFSNSRSEMNVSTLELGDSALYLCASSLGGYEQYFGPGTRLTVT.